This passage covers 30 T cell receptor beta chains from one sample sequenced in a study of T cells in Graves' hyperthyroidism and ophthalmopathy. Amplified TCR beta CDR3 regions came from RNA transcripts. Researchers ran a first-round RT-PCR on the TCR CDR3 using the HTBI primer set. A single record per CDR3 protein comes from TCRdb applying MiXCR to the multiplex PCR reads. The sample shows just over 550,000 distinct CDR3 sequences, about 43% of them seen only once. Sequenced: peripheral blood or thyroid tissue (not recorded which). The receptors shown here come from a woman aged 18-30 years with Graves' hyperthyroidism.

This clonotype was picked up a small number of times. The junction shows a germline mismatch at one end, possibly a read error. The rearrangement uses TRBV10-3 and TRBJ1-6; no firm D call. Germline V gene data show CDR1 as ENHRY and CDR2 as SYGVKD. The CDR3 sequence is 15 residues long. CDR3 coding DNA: TGTGCCAGCAGTTTAGGGCCACCACCGTCCTCACCCCTCCACTTT. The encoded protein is CASSLGPPPSSPLHF.

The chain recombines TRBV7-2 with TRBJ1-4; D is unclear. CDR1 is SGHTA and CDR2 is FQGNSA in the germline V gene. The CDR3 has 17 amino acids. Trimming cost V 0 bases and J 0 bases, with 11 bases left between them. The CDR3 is CASSLAWRGATNEKLFF. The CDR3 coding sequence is TGTGCCAGCAGCTTAGCGTGGCGGGGTGCAACTAATGAAAAACTGTTTTTT.

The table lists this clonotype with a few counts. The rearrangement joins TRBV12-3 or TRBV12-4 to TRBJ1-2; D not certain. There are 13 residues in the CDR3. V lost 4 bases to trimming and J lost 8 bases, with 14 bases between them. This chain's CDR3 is CASSSDGSIGYTF. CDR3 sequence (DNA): TGTGCCAGCAGTTCGGACGGATCTATCGGCTACACCTTC.

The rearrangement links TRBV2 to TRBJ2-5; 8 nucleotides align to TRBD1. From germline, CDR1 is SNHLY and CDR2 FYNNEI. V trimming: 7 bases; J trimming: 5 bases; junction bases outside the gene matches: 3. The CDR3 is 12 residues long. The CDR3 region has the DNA TGTGCCAGCATGTGGACAGGGGAGACCCAGTACTTC. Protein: CASMWTGETQYF.

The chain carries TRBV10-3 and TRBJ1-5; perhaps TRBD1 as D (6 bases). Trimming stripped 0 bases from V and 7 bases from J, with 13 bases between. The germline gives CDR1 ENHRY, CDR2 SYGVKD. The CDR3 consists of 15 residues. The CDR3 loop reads CAISESGPRGQPQHF. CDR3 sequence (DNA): TGTGCCATCAGTGAGTCGGGACCCAGGGGACAGCCCCAGCATTTT.

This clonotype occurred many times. In DNA, the CDR3 is TGCGCCAGCCGAGGACTAGCGGGAGGTGACGGGCAGTACTTC. It codes for CASRGLAGGDGQYF. V is TRBV10-2 and J is TRBJ2-7; 14 bases agree with TRBD2. This CDR3 has 14 amino acids. J lost 9 bases, V lost 8 bases, and 9 bases had no gene match. CDR1 and CDR2 (germline): WSHSY, SAAADI.

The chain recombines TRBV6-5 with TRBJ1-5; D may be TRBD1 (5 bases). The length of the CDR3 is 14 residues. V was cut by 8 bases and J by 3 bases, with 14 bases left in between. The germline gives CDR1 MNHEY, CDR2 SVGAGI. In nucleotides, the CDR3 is TGTGCCAGCTCACCGGGGCAGATCAATCAGCCCCAGCATTTT. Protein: CASSPGQINQPQHF.

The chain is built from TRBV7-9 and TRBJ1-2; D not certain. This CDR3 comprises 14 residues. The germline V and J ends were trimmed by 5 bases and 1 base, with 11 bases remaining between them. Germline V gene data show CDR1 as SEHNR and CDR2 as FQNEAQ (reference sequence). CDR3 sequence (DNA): TGTGCCAGCAGCCAAACCAGGCTTAACTATGGCTACACCTTC. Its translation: CASSQTRLNYGYTF.

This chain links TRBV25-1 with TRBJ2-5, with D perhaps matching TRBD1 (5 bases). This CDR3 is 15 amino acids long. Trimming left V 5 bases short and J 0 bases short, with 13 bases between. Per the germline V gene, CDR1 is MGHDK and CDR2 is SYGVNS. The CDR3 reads CASSPHTGNQETQYF. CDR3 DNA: TGTGCCAGCAGTCCCCACACAGGAAACCAAGAGACCCAGTACTTC.

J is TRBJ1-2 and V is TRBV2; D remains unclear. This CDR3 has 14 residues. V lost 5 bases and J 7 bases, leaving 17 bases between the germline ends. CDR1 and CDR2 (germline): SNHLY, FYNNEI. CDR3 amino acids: CASSLSPATSGYTF. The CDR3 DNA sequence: TGTGCCAGCAGTCTCAGCCCTGCCACTTCTGGCTACACCTTC.

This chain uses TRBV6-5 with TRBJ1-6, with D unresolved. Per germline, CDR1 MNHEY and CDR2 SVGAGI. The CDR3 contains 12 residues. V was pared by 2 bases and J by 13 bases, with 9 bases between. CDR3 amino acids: CASSYDDQPLHF. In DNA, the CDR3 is TGTGCCAGCAGTTACGATGATCAGCCCCTCCACTTT.

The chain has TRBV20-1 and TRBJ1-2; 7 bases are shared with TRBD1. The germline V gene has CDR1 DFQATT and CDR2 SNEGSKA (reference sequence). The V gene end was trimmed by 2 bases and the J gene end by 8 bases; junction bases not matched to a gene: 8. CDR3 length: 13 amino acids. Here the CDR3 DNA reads TGCAGTGCTAGATCTTCTACAGGGGAAGGCTACACCTTC. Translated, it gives CSARSSTGEGYTF.

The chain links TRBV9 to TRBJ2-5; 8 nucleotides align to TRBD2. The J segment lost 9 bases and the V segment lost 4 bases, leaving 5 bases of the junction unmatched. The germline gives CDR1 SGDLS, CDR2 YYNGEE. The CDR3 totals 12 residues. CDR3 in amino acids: CASSLAGSPQYF. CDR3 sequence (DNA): TGTGCCAGCAGCTTAGCGGGATCCCCCCAGTACTTC.

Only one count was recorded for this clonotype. The CDR3 spells CASSLDRDLPSGYTF. The CDR3 DNA sequence: TGTGCCAGCAGCTTGGATCGGGATTTACCTAGTGGCTACACCTTC. The J gene is TRBJ1-2, the V gene TRBV25-1; no clear D gene. V gave up 6 bases and J gave up 7 bases, with 21 bases separating them. This CDR3 has 15 residues. The germline CDR1 and CDR2 sequences are MGHDK and SYGVNS.

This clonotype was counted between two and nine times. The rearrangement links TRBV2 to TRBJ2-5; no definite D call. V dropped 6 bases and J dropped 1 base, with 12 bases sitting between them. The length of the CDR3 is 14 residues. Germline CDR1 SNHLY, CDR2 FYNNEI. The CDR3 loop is CASRMDGTQETQYF. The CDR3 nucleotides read TGTGCCAGCAGGATGGACGGAACCCAAGAGACCCAGTACTTC.

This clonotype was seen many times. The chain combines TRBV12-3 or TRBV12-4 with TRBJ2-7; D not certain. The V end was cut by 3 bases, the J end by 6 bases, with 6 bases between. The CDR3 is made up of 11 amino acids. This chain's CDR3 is CASSFTVEQYF. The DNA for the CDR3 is TGTGCCAGCAGTTTTACCGTCGAGCAGTACTTC.

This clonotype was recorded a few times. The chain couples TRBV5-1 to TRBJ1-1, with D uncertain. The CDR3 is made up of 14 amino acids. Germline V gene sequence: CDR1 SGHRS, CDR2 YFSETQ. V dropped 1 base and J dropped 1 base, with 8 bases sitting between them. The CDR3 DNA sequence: TGCGCCAGCAGCTTGTTACCCGAGAACACTGAAGCTTTCTTT. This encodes CASSLLPENTEAFF.

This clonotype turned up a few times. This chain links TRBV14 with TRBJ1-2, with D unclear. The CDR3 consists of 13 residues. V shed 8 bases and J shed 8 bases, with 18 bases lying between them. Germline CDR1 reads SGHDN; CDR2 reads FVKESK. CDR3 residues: CASSPSGMRGYTF. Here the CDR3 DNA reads TGTGCCAGCTCACCTTCCGGGATGAGGGGCTACACCTTC.

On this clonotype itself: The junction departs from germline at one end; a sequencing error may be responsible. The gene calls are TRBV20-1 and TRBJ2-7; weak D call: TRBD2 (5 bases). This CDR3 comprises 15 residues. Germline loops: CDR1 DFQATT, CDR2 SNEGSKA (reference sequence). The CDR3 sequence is CSAGDRRASSYEQYF. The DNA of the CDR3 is TGCAGTGCTGGAGATAGGCGGGCCAGCTCCTACGAGCAGTACTTC.

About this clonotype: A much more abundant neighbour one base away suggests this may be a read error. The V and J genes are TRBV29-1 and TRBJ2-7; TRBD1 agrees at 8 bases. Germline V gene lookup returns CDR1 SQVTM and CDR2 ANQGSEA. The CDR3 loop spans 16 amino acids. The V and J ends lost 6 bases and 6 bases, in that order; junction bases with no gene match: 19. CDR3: CSVYRLSNTGGCEQYF. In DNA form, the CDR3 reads TGCAGCGTCTATCGGTTATCGAATACAGGGGGTTGCGAGCAGTACTTC.

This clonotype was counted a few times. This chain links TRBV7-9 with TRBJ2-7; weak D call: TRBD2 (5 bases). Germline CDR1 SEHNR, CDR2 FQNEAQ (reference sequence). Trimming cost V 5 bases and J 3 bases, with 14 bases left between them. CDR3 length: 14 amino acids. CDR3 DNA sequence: TGTGCCAGCAGCCGGGGTGAGAGTATCTACGAGCAGTACTTC. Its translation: CASSRGESIYEQYF.

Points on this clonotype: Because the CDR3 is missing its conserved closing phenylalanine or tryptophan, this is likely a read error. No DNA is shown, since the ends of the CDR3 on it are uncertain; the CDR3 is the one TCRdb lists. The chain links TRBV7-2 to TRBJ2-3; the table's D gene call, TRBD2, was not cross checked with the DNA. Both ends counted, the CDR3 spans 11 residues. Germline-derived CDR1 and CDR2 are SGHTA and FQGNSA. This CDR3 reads CASSQTSPTVL.

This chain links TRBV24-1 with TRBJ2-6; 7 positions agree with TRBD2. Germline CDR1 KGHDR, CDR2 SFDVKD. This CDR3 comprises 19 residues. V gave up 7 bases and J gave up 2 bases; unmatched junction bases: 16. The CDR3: CATSERTSPGPPGANVLTF. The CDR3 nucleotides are TGTGCCACCAGCGAGAGGACTAGTCCAGGGCCCCCTGGGGCCAACGTCCTGACTTTC.

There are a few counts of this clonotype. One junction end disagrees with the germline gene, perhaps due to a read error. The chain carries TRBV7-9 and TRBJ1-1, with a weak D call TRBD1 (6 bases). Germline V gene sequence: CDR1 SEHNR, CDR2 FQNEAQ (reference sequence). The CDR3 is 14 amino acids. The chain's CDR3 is CASSFTKGGTQAFF. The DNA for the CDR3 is TGTGCCAGCAGTTTCACGAAGGGGGGCACTCAAGCTTTCTTT.

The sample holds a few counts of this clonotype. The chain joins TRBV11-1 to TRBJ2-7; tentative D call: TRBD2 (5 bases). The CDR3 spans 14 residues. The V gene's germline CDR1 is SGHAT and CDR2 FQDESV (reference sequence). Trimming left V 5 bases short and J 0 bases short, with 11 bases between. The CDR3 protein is CASSRTFSSYEQYF. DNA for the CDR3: TGTGCCAGCAGCCGGACTTTCAGCTCCTACGAGCAGTACTTC. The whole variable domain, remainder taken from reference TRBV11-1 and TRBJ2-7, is EAEVAQSPRYKITEKSQAVAFWCDPISGHATLYWYRQILGQGPELLVQFQDESVVDDSQLPKDRFSAERLKGVDSTLKIQPAELGDSAMYLCASSRTFSSYEQYFGPGTRLTVT.

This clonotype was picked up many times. The CDR3 loop reads CASSLGTGSPLHF. The CDR3 nucleotides read TGTGCCAGCAGCTTGGGTACAGGTTCACCCCTCCACTTT. The rearrangement uses TRBV11-1 and TRBJ1-6, with a weak D call TRBD1 (5 bases). There are 13 residues in the CDR3. Germline loops: CDR1 SGHAT, CDR2 FQDESV (reference sequence). V was trimmed by 3 bases and J by 9 bases, leaving 9 bases between them.

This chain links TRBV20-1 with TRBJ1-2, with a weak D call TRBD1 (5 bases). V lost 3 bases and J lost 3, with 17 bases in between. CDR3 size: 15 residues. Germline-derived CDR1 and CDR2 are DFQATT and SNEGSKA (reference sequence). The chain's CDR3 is CSASPGVGRHYGYTF. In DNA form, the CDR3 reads TGCAGTGCTAGCCCGGGGGTGGGACGGCACTATGGCTACACCTTC.

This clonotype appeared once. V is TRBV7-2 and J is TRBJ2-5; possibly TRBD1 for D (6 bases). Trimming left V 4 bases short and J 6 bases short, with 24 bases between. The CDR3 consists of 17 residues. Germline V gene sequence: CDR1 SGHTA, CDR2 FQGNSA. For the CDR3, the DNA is TGTGCCAGCAGCTCCCGACAGGCGCGAGGGCCCCGGAAGACCCAGTACTTC. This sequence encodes CASSSRQARGPRKTQYF. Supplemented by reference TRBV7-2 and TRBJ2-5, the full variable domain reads GAGVSQSPSNKVTEKGKDVELRCDPISGHTALYWYRQSLGQGLEFLIYFQGNSAPDKSGLPSDRFSAERTGGSVSTLTIQRTQQEDSAVYLCASSSRQARGPRKTQYFGPGTRLLVL.

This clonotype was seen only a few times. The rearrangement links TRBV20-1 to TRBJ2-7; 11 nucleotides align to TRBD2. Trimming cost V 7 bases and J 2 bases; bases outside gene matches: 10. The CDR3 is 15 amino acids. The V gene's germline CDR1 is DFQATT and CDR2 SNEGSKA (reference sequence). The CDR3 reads CSVPITSGSPYEQYF. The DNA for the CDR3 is TGCAGTGTTCCGATAACTAGCGGGAGCCCCTACGAGCAGTACTTC.

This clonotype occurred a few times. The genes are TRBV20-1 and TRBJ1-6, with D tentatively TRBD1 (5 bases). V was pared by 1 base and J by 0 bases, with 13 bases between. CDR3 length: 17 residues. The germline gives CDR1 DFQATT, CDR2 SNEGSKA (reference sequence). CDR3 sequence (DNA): TGCAGTGCTAGAGGTCCGACAGCTAGCTCCTATAATTCACCCCTCCACTTT. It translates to CSARGPTASSYNSPLHF.